A selection of T cell receptor beta chains follows, all from one sample in a study of cytomegalovirus exposure and HLA in healthy donors. Data came from immunoSEQ multiplex PCR; TCRdb stores just in-frame clones and leaves some out. Altogether fewer than 250,000 clones are present, around nine tenths being singletons, with the ten largest covering roughly 2.5%. What was sequenced was PBMCs. These receptors all come from a man aged 18 to 29 in good health and CMV-seronegative. Each CDR3 is given without its conserved first and last residue. The D gene is left open where the match is weak. Not every row has a clone size; where given, it reads once, few, many or a size class.

TRBV5-1	.	TRBD2	ASSSGGTNTGELF
TRBV14	.	TRBD1	ASSQPGQGWNYGYT
TRBV7-3	once	TRBD2	ASSDVSSTSGSGDTQY
TRBV4-1	.	TRBD2	ASSQDGQGLYTGELF
TRBV5-4	.	.	ASSSYSGTYEQY
TRBV5-4	once	.	ASSLVFGGEQF
TRBV2	.	.	ASSEQDYEQY
TRBV7-9	few	TRBD1	ASSLTGNNQPQH
TRBV5-6	.	.	ASSFRASYNEQF
TRBV29-1	.	TRBD1	SVGQVAGYT
TRBV27	.	.	ASSTPGALTDTQY
TRBV27	.	.	ASSSQGTGELF
TRBV7-8	.	.	ASSFLDSYNEQF
TRBV2	.	.	ASTTGHRETQY
TRBV7-7	.	TRBD1	ASSHPDRVGNEQF